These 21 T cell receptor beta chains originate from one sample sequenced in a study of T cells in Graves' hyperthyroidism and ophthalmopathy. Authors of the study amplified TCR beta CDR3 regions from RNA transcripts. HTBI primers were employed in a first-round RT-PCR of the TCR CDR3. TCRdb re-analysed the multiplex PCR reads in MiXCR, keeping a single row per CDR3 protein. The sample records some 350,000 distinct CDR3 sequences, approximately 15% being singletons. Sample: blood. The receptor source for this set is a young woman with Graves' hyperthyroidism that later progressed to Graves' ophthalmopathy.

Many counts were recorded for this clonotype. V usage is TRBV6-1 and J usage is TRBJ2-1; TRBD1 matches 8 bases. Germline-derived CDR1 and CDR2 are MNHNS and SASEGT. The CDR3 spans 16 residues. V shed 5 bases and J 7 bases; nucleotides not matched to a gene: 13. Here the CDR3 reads CASSSGRGRGRNEQFF. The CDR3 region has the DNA TGTGCCAGCAGTTCGGGCAGGGGCAGGGGGCGGAATGAGCAGTTCTTC.

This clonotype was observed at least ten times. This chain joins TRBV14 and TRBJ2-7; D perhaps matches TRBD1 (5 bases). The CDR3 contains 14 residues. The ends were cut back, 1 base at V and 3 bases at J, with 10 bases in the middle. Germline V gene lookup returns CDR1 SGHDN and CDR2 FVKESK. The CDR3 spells CASSQVTGGYEQYF. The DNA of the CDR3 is TGTGCCAGCAGCCAAGTAACAGGTGGCTACGAGCAGTACTTC. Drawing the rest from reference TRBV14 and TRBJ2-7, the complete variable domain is EAGVTQFPSHSVIEKGQTVTLRCDPISGHDNLYWYRRVMGKEIKFLLHFVKESKQDESGMPNNRFLAERTGGTYSTLKVQPAELEDSGVYFCASSQVTGGYEQYFGPGTRLTVT.

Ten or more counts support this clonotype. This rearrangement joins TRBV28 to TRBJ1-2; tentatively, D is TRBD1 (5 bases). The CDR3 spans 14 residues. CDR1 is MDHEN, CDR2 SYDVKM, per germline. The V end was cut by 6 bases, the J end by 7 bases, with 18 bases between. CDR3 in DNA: TGTGCCAGCAGCCGGGTTGGGGGGAAATTTGGCTACACCTTC. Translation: CASSRVGGKFGYTF.

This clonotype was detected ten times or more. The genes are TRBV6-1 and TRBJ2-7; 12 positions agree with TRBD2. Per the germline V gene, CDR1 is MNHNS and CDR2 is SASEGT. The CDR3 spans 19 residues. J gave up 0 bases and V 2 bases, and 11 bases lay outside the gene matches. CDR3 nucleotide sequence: TGTGCCAGCAGTGAACCCGAACTCACTAGCGGGAGGAGCTCCTACGAGCAGTACTTC. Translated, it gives CASSEPELTSGRSSYEQYF.

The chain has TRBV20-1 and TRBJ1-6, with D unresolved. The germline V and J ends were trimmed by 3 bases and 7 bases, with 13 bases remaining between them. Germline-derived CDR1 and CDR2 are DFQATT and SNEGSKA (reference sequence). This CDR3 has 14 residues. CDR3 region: CSARVGGENSPLHF. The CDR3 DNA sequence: TGCAGTGCTAGGGTCGGCGGGGAAAATTCACCCCTCCACTTT.

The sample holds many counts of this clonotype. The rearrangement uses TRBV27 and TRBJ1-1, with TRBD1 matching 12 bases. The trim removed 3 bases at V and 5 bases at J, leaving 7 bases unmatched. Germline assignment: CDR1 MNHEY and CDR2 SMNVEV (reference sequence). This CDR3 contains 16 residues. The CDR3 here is CASSFPGTGGVTEAFF. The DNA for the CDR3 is TGTGCCAGCAGTTTCCCCGGGACAGGGGGCGTTACTGAAGCTTTCTTT.

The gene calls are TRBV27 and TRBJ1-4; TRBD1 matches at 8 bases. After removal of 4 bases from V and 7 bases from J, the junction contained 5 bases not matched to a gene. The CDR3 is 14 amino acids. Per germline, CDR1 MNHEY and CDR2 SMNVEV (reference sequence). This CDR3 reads CASSSQGALEKLFF. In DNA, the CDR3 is TGTGCCAGCAGTTCTCAGGGGGCGCTTGAAAAACTGTTTTTT. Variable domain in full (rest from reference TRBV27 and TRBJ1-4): EAQVTQNPRYLITVTGKKLTVTCSQNMNHEYMSWYRQDPGLGLRQIYYSMNVEVTDKGDVPEGYKVSRKEKRNFPLILESPSPNQTSLYFCASSSQGALEKLFFGSGTQLSVL.

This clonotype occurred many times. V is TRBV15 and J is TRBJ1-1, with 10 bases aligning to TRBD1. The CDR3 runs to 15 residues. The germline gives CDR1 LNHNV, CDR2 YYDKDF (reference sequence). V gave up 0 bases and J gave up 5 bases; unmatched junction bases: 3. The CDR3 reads CATSREGTGETEAFF. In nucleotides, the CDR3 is TGTGCCACCAGCAGAGAAGGGACAGGGGAGACTGAAGCTTTCTTT.

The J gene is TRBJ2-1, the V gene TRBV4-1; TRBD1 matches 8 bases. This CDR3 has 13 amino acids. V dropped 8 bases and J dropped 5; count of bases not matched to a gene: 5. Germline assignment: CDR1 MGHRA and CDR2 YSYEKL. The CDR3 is CASWGQVDNEQFF. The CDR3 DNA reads TGCGCCAGCTGGGGACAGGTCGACAATGAGCAGTTCTTC.

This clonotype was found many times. CDR3 sequence (DNA): TGTGCCAGTAGTACAGCGGGAGCCCCGAGGACCGGGGAGCTGTTTTTT. Its translation: CASSTAGAPRTGELFF. J is TRBJ2-2 and V is TRBV19, with 8 bases that match TRBD2. The CDR3 extends over 16 amino acids. Unmatched junction bases numbered 9, after V lost 4 bases and J lost 5 bases. Germline lookup yields CDR1 LNHDA and CDR2 SQIVND (reference sequence).

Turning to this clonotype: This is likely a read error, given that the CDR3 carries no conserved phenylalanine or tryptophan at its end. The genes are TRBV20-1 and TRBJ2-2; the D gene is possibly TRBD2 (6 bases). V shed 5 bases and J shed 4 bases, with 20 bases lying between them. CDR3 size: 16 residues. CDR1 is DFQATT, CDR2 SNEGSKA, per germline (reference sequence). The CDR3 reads CSAPRSSVRGTGELFY. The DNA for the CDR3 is TGCAGTGCTCCCCGATCTAGCGTTCGAGGCACCGGGGAGCTGTTTTAT.

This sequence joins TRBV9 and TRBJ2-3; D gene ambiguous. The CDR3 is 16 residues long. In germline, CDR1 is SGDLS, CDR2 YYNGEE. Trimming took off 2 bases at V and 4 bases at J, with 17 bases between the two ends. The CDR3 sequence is CASSVDTSEYADTQYF. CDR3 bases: TGTGCCAGCAGCGTCGACACCTCGGAGTACGCAGATACGCAGTATTTT.

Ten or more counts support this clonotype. DNA for the CDR3: TGTGCCAGCAGTTTTCGCGGGGGAGGACAAGAGACCCAGTACTTC. It yields the protein CASSFRGGGQETQYF. The chain recombines TRBV28 with TRBJ2-5; 7 nucleotides match TRBD2. Losses at the gene ends were 3 bases for V and 2 bases for J; bases not matched to a gene: 6. Germline V gives CDR1 MDHEN, CDR2 SYDVKM. The CDR3 has 15 amino acids.

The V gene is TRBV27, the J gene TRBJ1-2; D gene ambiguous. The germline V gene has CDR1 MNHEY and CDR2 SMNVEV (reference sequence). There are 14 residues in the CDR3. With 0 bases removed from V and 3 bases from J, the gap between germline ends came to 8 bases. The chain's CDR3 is CASSLSFRDYGYTF. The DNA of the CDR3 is TGTGCCAGCAGTTTATCGTTCCGGGACTATGGCTACACCTTC.

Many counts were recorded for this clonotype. The CDR3 reads CASSAAGGNEQYF. The CDR3 nucleotides are TGTGCCAGCAGCGCGGCGGGTGGGAACGAGCAGTACTTC. V and J are TRBV11-2 and TRBJ2-7; TRBD2 is a possible D gene (5 bases). The CDR3 is 13 residues long. Deletions cut 5 bases from V and 5 bases from J, with 13 bases between. Germline CDR1 SGHAT, CDR2 FQNNGV.

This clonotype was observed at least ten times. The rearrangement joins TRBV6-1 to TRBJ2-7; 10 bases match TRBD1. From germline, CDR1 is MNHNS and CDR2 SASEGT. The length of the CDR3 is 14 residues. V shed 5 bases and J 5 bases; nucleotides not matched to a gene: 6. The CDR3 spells CASSLRDRGNEQYF. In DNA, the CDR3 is TGTGCCAGCAGTTTACGGGACAGGGGCAACGAGCAGTACTTC.

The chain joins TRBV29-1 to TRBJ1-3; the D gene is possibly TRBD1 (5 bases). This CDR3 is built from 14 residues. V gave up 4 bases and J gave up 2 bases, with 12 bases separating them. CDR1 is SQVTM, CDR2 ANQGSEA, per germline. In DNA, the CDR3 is TGCAGCGTTGGTTTGGACATTCCTGGAAACACCATATATTTT. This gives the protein CSVGLDIPGNTIYF.

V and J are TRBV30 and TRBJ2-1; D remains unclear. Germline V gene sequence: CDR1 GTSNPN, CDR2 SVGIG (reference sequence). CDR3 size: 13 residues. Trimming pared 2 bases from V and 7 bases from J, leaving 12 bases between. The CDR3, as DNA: TGTGCCTGGAGTTCCAACCTCCTAAATGAGCAGTTCTTC. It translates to CAWSSNLLNEQFF.

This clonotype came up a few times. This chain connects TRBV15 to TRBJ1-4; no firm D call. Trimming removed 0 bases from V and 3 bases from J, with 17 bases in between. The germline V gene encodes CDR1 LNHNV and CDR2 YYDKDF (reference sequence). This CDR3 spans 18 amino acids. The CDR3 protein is CATSRDSGITYPNEKLFF. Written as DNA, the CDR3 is TGTGCCACCAGCAGAGATTCAGGAATTACGTATCCTAATGAAAAACTGTTTTTT.

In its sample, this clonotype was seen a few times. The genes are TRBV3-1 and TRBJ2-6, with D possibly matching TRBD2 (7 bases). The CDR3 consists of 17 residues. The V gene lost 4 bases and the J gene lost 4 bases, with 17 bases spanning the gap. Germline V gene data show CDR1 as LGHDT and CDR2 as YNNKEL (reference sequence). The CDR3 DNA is TGTGCCAGCAGCCGTCCGGGGGGCGCTCAGGGGGCCAACGTCCTGACTTTC. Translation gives CASSRPGGAQGANVLTF.

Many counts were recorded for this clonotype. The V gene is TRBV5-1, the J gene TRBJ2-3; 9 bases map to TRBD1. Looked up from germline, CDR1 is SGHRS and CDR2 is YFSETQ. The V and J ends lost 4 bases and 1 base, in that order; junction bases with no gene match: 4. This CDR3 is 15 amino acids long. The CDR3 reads CASSHRDRGTDTQYF. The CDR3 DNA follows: TGCGCCAGCAGCCACCGGGACAGGGGCACAGATACGCAGTATTTT.